This T cell receptor beta chain was profiled in a study of blood T cell repertoires in COVID-19. Study-level background: Acute-phase and convalescent COVID-19 samples originated in the United States, Italy and Spain. Sources were T cells, B-cell-depleted T cells, or PBMCs; the material itself was cDNA or gDNA.

This CDR3 contains 16 residues. The J segment lost 2 bases and the V segment lost 4 bases, leaving 8 bases of the junction unmatched. The germline V gene encodes CDR1 MNHNS and CDR2 SASEGT. Clones were read by immunoSEQ multiplex PCR, and TCRdb kept only the in-frame ones, dropping some. The table includes about 60,000 clones, 85% detected once. The clonotype was recovered from a human donor in a cohort sampled during active COVID-19. What was sequenced was peripheral blood. This chain uses TRBV6-1 with TRBJ1-5, with 7 bases that match TRBD1. The CDR3 nucleotides read TGTGCCAGCAGTGGTCGACAGGGTATAGGCAATCAGCCCCAGCATTTT. Its protein product is CASSGRQGIGNQPQHF.